This T cell receptor (beta chain) emerged from a study of blood T cell repertoires in COVID-19. The overall study: Sample material is recorded as cDNA or gDNA derived from T cells, B-cell-depleted T cells, or PBMCs.

The germline gives CDR1 SGHAT, CDR2 FQNNGV. The length of the CDR3 is 15 residues. V dropped 6 bases and J dropped 6; count of bases not matched to a gene: 5. Produced via immunoSEQ multiplex PCR; TCRdb's table is partial and in-frame only. The sample yields fewer than 200,000 clones, 88% seen once. Sequencing was performed on peripheral blood. The J gene is TRBJ2-1, the V gene TRBV11-2; 13 bases agree with TRBD2. This TCR derives from a man aged 35 to 55 with active or convalescent COVID-19. The CDR3 DNA follows: TGTGCCAGCAGGGGTGGACTAGCGGGAGTCAATGAGCAGTTCTTC. Encoded protein: CASRGGLAGVNEQFF. The whole variable domain, remainder taken from reference TRBV11-2 and TRBJ2-1, is EAGVAQSPRYKIIEKRQSVAFWCNPISGHATLYWYQQILGQGPKLLIQFQNNGVVDDSQLPKDRFSAERLKGVDSTLKIQPAKLEDSAVYLCASRGGLAGVNEQFFGPGTRLTVL.